These 5 T cell receptor beta chains originate from one sample sequenced in a study of T cells in Graves' hyperthyroidism and ophthalmopathy. There were TCR beta CDR3 regions amplified from RNA transcripts. The TCR CDR3 first-round RT-PCR relied on the HTBI primer set. Each CDR3 protein gets one entry after TCRdb re-called the multiplex PCR reads with MiXCR. The table has about 130,000 distinct CDR3 sequences, approximately 24% seen once; the top ten hold around 69%. Sample: blood. The receptors originated from a woman between 50 and 59 years old with Graves' hyperthyroidism that later progressed to Graves' ophthalmopathy.

This clonotype was seen a few times. V is TRBV7-9 and J is TRBJ2-5; D may be TRBD1 (5 bases). Germline V CDR1 and CDR2: SEHNR, FQNEAQ (reference sequence). V lost 5 bases to trimming and J lost 5 bases, with 15 bases between them. The CDR3 loop spans 14 amino acids. CDR3 in amino acids: CASSPVQGRETQYF. The CDR3 DNA reads TGTGCCAGCAGCCCGGTCCAGGGAAGGGAGACCCAGTACTTC.

This clonotype was detected once. The rearrangement links TRBV6-1 to TRBJ2-1, with D perhaps TRBD2 (6 bases). The ends were cut back, 6 bases at V and 7 bases at J, with 16 bases in the middle. The CDR3 runs to 14 residues. The germline CDR1 and CDR2 sequences are MNHNS and SASEGT. The DNA of the CDR3 is TGTGCCAGCAGCCGGGACTGGGGTACGAATGAGCAGTTCTTC. This translates into CASSRDWGTNEQFF.

This clonotype was detected many times. The V gene is TRBV10-3, the J gene TRBJ1-1, with TRBD1 matching 8 bases. The CDR3 has 13 residues. Germline trimming cut 10 bases from V and 4 bases from J; bases unmatched to any gene: 8. Germline assignment: CDR1 ENHRY and CDR2 SYGVKD. CDR3 coding DNA: TGTGCCACCGCTTCGACAGGGGTCACTGAAGCTTTCTTT. This gives the protein CATASTGVTEAFF.

This clonotype has at least ten counts. V and J are TRBV2 and TRBJ1-5, with D possibly TRBD1 on 6 matching bases. CDR1 and CDR2 from the germline V gene are SNHLY and FYNNEI. The CDR3 contains 12 residues. V lost 6 bases and J 11 bases, leaving 14 bases between the germline ends. The CDR3 DNA is TGTGCCAGCAGCACCACACAGGGATCCCAGCATTTT. Translation: CASSTTQGSQHF.

This chain connects TRBV7-9 to TRBJ1-2; 7 nucleotides agree with TRBD1. From germline, CDR1 is SEHNR and CDR2 FQNEAQ (reference sequence). The ends lost 5 bases at V and 4 bases at J; junction bases unmatched: 7. This CDR3 region has 14 residues. The CDR3 spells CASSPGGRGYGYTF. Here the CDR3 DNA reads TGTGCCAGCAGCCCAGGGGGTCGGGGCTATGGCTACACCTTC.